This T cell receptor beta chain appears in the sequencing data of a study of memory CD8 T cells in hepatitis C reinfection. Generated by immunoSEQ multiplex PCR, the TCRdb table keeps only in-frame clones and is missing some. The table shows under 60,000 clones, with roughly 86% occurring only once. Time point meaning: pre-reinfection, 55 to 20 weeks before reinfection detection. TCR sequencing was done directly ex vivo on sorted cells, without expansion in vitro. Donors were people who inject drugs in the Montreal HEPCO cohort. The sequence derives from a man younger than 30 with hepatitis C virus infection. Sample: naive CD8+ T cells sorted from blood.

CDR3 DNA: TGTGCCAGCAGCTGCTATGACAGGGGGCTAAGTGAGACCCAGTACTTC. It translates to CASSCYDRGLSETQYF. The rearrangement uses TRBV7-2 and TRBJ2-5, with 10 nucleotides matching TRBD1. The junction had 10 bases not matched to a gene; V was cut back by 4 bases and J by 5 bases. This CDR3 region has 16 residues. Germline loops: CDR1 SGHTA, CDR2 FQGNSA.